Given below is one TCR beta chain in context. The data originate from a study of OX40 agonist ivuxolimab in advanced cancers. Study information: Across the patients, intravenous ivuxolimab was delivered every 2 weeks at 0.01 to 10 mg/kg.

Any history of autoimmune disease or systemic immunosuppression disqualified patients. Blood samples were obtained at baseline, cycle 4 day 1, and cycle 7 day 1. The repertoire was sequenced with immunoSEQ multiplex PCR; TCRdb's copy has only in-frame clones and lacks some. Among about 64,000 clones listed, approximately 80% were seen once. Per germline, CDR1 SNHLY and CDR2 FYNNEI. The V and J ends lost 5 bases and 15 bases respectively, with 20 bases between them. The length of the CDR3 is 13 residues. This TCR was recovered from an adult with an advanced solid tumor such as melanoma, head and neck, liver or kidney cancer. This chain links TRBV2 with TRBJ2-4; possibly TRBD2 for D (6 bases). The specimen comprised CD4+ or CD8+ T cells sorted from blood, sampled in a trial of the OX40 agonist ivuxolimab. Here the CDR3 DNA reads TGTGCCAGCAGTTCTAACAACCGGGACTTACCGTACTTC. It encodes CASSSNNRDLPYF.